The entry below gives a single TCR beta chain sequence along with its context. Its matching antigen is unknown. The source of the sample is a study of human T cells and chemical hapten exposure. Study in general: It was small differences in pooled library volume that mainly caused per-sample TCR yields to vary. Study conclusions and caveats: While controls formed fewer of them, expanded TCRs formed significantly more large CDR3 similarity clusters.

This CDR3 has 15 residues. Trimming removed 2 bases from V and 3 bases from J, with 11 bases in between. CDR1 is LGHNA and CDR2 is YSLEER in the germline V gene. TCRdb reprocessed the RACE reads via MiXCR and lists one record per CDR3 protein. The profile shows under 200,000 distinct CDR3 sequences, almost 30% of them singletons. Time point indicated: pre-sensitization, week 0. Treatment defined: therapeutic diphenylcyclopropenone sensitization with weekly scalp DPC. This chain uses TRBV4-3 with TRBJ1-5, with D maybe TRBD1 (5 bases). The sequence was obtained from a woman aged 25 to 39 with alopecia areata. Some clones in this sample may be carry-over from other donors' samples. This material consisted of whole blood, taken in connection with sensitization to the hapten diphenylcyclopropenone (DPC). The CDR3 is CASSQTRGDNQPQHF. The CDR3 DNA follows: TGCGCCAGCAGCCAAACTAGAGGGGACAATCAGCCCCAGCATTTT.